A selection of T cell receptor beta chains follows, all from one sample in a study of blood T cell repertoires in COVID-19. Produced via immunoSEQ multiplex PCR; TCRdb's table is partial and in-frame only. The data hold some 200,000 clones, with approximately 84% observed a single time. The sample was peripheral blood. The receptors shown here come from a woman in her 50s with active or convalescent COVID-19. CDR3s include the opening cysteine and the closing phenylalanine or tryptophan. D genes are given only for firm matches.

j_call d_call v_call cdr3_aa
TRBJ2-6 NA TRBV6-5 CASTKGNSGANVLTF
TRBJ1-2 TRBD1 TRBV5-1 CASSGTGGLYGYTF
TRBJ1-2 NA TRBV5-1 CASSLVSDDIYGYTF
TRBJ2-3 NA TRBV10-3 CAISESNKNTQYF
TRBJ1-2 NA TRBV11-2 CASSATQGNYGYTF
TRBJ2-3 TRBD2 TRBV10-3 CAIRRSGTHSTDTQYF
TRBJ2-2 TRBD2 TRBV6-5 CASGKRDGYTGELFF
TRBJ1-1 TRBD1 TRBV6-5 CASSYSDRVDTEAFF
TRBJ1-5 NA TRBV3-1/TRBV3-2 CASSQDRDQPQHF
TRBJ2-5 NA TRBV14 CASSSMTGEETQYF
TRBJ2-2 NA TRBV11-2 CASSQRRTGELFF
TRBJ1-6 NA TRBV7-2 CASRGQIYNSPLHF
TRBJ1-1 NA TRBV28 CASSLYPSTSAATEAFF
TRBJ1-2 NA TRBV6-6 CASSVSRDTFSGYTF
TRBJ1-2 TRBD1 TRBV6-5 CASSYGGTGPSYGYTF
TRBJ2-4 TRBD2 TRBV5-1 CASSLNAFSGVSGIQYF
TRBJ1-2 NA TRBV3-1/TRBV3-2 CASSQVSQGWAYTF
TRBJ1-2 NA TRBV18 CASSPRSGDTTFYGYTF
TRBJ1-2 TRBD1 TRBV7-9 CASSPTDRADYGYTF
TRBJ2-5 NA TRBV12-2 CASRLGLDYGVKETQYF
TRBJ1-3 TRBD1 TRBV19 CASDRGSPGNTIYF
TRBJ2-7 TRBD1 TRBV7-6 CASSPHRDRGAPNSYEQYF